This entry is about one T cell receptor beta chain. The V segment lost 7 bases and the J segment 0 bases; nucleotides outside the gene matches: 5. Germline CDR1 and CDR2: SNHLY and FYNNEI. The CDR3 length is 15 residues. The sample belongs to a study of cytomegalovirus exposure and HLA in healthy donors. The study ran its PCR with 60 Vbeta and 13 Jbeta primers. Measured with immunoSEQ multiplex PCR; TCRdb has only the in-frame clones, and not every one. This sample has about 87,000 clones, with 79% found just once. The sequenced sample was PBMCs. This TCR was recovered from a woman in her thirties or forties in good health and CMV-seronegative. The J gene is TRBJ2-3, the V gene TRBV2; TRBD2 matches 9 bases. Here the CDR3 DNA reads TGTGCCAGCACTAGCGGGGTGTTTAGCACAGATACGCAGTATTTT. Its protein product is CASTSGVFSTDTQYF.